These 12 T cell receptor beta chains came from one sample sequenced in a study of metastatic and nonmetastatic thyroid tumors. Each patient went into thyroid surgery without having received any treatment. TCRdb reassembled clones from the PCR reads with MiXCR. The data show tens of thousands of clones, with 24% seen just once and roughly 15% held by the top ten. The source material was tumor tissue. These receptors all come from a female donor with papillary thyroid cancer or a benign thyroid nodule (not recorded which). Some clones in this sample may be carry-over from other donors' samples.

This clone was detected only a few times. This rearrangement joins TRBV6-1 to TRBJ1-2; tentative D call: TRBD1 (5 bases). The CDR3 runs 13 residues. CDR1 is MNHNS and CDR2 is SASEGT in the germline V gene. V gave up 6 bases and J gave up 1 base, with 9 bases separating them. The CDR3 is CASRIDSNYGYTF. CDR3 nucleotides: TGTGCCAGCAGGATTGACAGTAACTATGGCTACACCTTC.

This clone was observed a handful of times. The chain links TRBV10-2 to TRBJ2-1; TRBD2 matches at 8 bases. Germline CDR1 reads WSHSY; CDR2 reads SAAADI. With 0 bases clipped from V and 1 base from J, the junction kept 2 bases outside the gene matches. The CDR3 is 16 residues long. CDR3 loop: CASSESQRESYNEQFF. The DNA of the CDR3 is TGCGCCAGCAGTGAGTCCCAGCGGGAGTCCTACAATGAGCAGTTCTTC.

This clone appeared a few times. The J gene is TRBJ2-2, the V gene TRBV27; D remains unclear. Between the trimmed V and J ends, which lost 3 bases and 8 bases, there was a span of 10 bases. The CDR3 runs 13 residues. Germline V CDR1 and CDR2: MNHEY, SMNVEV (reference sequence). The CDR3 is CASSLRCTGELFF. CDR3 in DNA: TGTGCCAGCAGTTTGAGGTGTACTGGGGAGCTGTTTTTT.

CDR3 bases: TGTGCCAGCAGCTTAATGGAGGGCTATGGCTACACCTTC. As protein: CASSLMEGYGYTF. The chain links TRBV13 to TRBJ1-2, with D unclear. Germline assignment: CDR1 PRHDT and CDR2 FYEKMQ (reference sequence). This CDR3 is built from 13 residues. V was cut by 2 bases and J by 4 bases, with 8 bases left in between.

This clone was seen a handful of times. This chain links TRBV20-1 with TRBJ2-3; 9 bases fit TRBD2. The CDR3 length is 16 residues. Trimming took 5 bases from V and 2 from J; bases not matched to a gene: 11. Germline lookup yields CDR1 DFQATT and CDR2 SNEGSKA (reference sequence). CDR3: CSAHVLREGHTDTQYF. In nucleotides, the CDR3 is TGCAGTGCTCATGTTTTGCGGGAGGGCCACACAGATACGCAGTATTTT.

In its sample, this clone was seen many times. The chain is built from TRBV5-1 and TRBJ2-1; 10 positions agree with TRBD1. Germline values: CDR1 SGHRS, CDR2 YFSETQ. The CDR3 has 14 amino acids. Germline trimming cut 3 bases from V and 7 bases from J; bases unmatched to any gene: 4. The CDR3 here is CASSSPGQGNEQFF. The CDR3 DNA reads as TGCGCCAGCAGCTCGCCGGGACAGGGGAATGAGCAGTTCTTC.

CDR3: CASRVTGSNYGYTF. The DNA for the CDR3 is TGTGCCAGCAGGGTGACAGGGTCTAACTATGGCTACACCTTC. This chain links TRBV28 with TRBJ1-2; 7 nucleotides match TRBD1. Germline V gives CDR1 MDHEN, CDR2 SYDVKM. The CDR3 sequence is 14 residues long. V lost 6 bases and J lost 0; bases outside the gene matches: 4.

This clone has at least ten counts. The V and J genes are TRBV5-6 and TRBJ1-1; 7 bases align to TRBD1. Per the germline V gene, CDR1 is SGHDT and CDR2 is YYEEEE. The CDR3 loop spans 16 amino acids. V lost 4 bases and J lost 1; bases outside the gene matches: 10. The CDR3 region is CASSLLQGSWNTEAFF. DNA of the CDR3: TGTGCCAGCAGCCTATTACAGGGGAGTTGGAACACTGAAGCTTTCTTT.

The sample holds many counts of this clone. The rearrangement joins TRBV20-1 to TRBJ1-1; D unclear. The ends were cut back, 0 bases at V and 5 bases at J, with 19 bases in the middle. The CDR3 has 16 residues. Germline assignment: CDR1 DFQATT and CDR2 SNEGSKA (reference sequence). In DNA, the CDR3 is TGCAGTGCTAGAGATCGGGGTCTGGGATTGGGGACTGAAGCTTTCTTT. Translated, it gives CSARDRGLGLGTEAFF.

This clone came up a few times. The V call is TRBV28, the J call TRBJ2-2, with D unclear. The germline V gene encodes CDR1 MDHEN and CDR2 SYDVKM. This CDR3 is 12 amino acids long. Trimming removed 11 bases at V and 3 bases at J, with 10 bases between. The CDR3 DNA reads TGTGCCTCCTTGGTGTACACCGGGGAGCTGTTTTTT. Translation: CASLVYTGELFF. Full variable domain (outside the CDR3, taken from reference TRBV28 and TRBJ2-2): DVKVTQSSRYLVKRTGEKVFLECVQDMDHENMFWYRQDPGLGLRLIYFSYDVKMKEKGDIPEGYSVSREKKERFSLILESASTNQTSMYLCASLVYTGELFFGEGSRLTVL.

The chain has TRBV6-1 and TRBJ1-1; the D is unclear. The germline gives CDR1 MNHNS, CDR2 SASEGT. The CDR3 has 13 amino acids. V lost 5 bases, J lost 4 bases, and 11 bases lay in between. The CDR3 nucleotides are TGTGCCAGCAGTTGGGTTAGTAGCACTGAAGCTTTCTTT. It specifies CASSWVSSTEAFF.

This clone was observed a few times. The rearrangement links TRBV28 to TRBJ2-2; TRBD2 aligns across 9 bases. The CDR3 runs 14 residues. V was pared by 5 bases and J by 6 bases, with 4 bases of the junction left unmatched. Germline CDR1 is MDHEN and CDR2 is SYDVKM. CDR3 sequence reads: CASSRTSAAGELFF. The CDR3, as DNA: TGTGCCAGCAGTCGGACTAGCGCTGCCGGGGAGCTGTTTTTT.